Listed here are 5 T cell receptor beta chains from one sample, sequenced in a study of beta chain features in type 1 diabetes. Study-level findings and limits: Moderate but significant shortening of TCRB CDR3s was recorded in all four CD4+ subsets from Type 1 diabetes patients.

Antigens for these TCRs are unknown. The isolated RNA, all of it, was reverse transcribed, so expressed TCRB transcripts were what got sequenced. Profiling relied on immunoSEQ multiplex PCR, and the TCRdb table lists in-frame clones only, not all of them. The top ten hold roughly 0.5% of the sample, which has over 150,000 clones, less than 10% seen once. Material for sequencing was central memory CD4+ T cells from blood. The receptors were sampled from a man between 18 and 35 years old with type 1 diabetes.

This clone turned up a few times. The chain couples TRBV29-1 to TRBJ2-5, with 9 bases matching TRBD2. Germline CDR1 and CDR2: SQVTM and ANQGSEA. This CDR3 spans 15 amino acids. The V and J ends lost 5 bases and 0 bases, in that order; junction bases with no gene match: 7. Here the CDR3 reads CSVYYSGRHQETQYF. The DNA for the CDR3 is TGCAGCGTTTACTACAGCGGGAGGCACCAAGAGACCCAGTACTTC.

The chain links TRBV6-6 to TRBJ1-2, with 8 bases that match TRBD1. Germline V lookup: CDR1 MNHNY, CDR2 SVGAGI (reference sequence). This CDR3 contains 14 residues. V was clipped by 7 bases and J by 5 bases; unmatched bases: 9. CDR3 nucleotides: TGTGCCAGCAACCCGACAGGGGTAGGATATGGCTACACCTTC. Translating it yields CASNPTGVGYGYTF.

This sequence joins TRBV21-1 and TRBJ2-1; the D call of TRBD2 is as the table states it, not checked on the DNA. TRBV21-1 is termed a pseudogene. The CDR3 runs to 19 residues. The CDR3 region is CASSNVSPSGRADPNEQFF. The CDR3 region has the DNA TGTGCCAGCAGCAACGTTAGCCCTAGCGGGAGGGCCGACCCAAATGAGCAGTTCTTC.

This clone was seen a handful of times. The gene calls are TRBV5-1 and TRBJ2-2; 8 nucleotides align to TRBD2. Germline V gives CDR1 SGHRS, CDR2 YFSETQ. This CDR3 has 16 residues. V gave up 4 bases and J gave up 6 bases; unmatched junction bases: 11. The CDR3 loop reads CASSGSLAAPAGELFF. CDR3 DNA: TGCGCCAGCAGCGGATCACTAGCGGCCCCGGCCGGGGAGCTGTTTTTT.

The chain is built from TRBV5-1 and TRBJ2-5, with D perhaps matching TRBD2 (7 bases). Between the trimmed V and J ends, which lost 5 bases and 0 bases, there was a span of 14 bases. Germline V gene lookup returns CDR1 SGHRS and CDR2 YFSETQ. This CDR3 has 15 residues. CDR3 amino acids: CASSGEGHYQETQYF. CDR3 coding DNA: TGCGCCAGCAGTGGGGAGGGACACTACCAAGAGACCCAGTACTTC.